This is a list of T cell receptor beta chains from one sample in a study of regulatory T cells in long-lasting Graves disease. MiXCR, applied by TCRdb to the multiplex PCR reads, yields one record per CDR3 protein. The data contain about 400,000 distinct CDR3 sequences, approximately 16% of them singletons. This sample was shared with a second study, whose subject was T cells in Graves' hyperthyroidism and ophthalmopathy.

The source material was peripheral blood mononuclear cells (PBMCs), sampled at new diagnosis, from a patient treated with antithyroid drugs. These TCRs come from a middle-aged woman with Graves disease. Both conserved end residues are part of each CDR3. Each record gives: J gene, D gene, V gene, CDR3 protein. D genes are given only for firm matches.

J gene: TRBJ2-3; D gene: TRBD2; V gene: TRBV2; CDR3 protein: CASSDSGRRTDTQYF
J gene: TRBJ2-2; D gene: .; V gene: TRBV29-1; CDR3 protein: CSVPGSGELFF
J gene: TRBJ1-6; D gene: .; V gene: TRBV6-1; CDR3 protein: CASRVGATNNSPLHF
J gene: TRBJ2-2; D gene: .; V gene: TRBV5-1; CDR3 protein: CASSLGLVDTGELFF
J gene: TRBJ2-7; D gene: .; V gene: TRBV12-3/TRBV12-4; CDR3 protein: CASSFFRWEAVPYEQYF
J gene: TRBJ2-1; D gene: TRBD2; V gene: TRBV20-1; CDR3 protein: CSARGGGRGYNEQFF
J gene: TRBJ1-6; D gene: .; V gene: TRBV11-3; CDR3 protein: CASSLDPWDNSPLHF
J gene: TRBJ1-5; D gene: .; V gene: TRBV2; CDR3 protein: CASGVGRGHQPQHF
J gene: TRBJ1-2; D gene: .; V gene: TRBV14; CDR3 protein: CASSPLGPFYGYTF
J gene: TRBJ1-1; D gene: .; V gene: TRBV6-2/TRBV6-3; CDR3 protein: CASSYGDTVREAFF
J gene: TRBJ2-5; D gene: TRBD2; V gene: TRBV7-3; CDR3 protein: CASSLTAGGFQETQYF
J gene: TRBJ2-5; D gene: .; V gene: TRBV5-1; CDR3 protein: CASGAGWAGQETQYF
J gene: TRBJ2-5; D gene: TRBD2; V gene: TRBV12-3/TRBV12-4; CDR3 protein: CASSGTSGRFQETQYF
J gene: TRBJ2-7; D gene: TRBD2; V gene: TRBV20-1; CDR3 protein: CSARDLLGTTTYEQYF
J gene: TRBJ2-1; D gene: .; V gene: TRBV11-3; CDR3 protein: CASSPRLYEQFF
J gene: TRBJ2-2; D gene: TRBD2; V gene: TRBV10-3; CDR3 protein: CAISESSRGFQNTGELFF
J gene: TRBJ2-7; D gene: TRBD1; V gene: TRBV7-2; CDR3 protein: CASRARDRASEQYF
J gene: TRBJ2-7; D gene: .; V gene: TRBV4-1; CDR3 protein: CASSQERVYEQYF
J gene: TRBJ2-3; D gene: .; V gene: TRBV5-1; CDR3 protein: CASSLGRKGDLADTQYF
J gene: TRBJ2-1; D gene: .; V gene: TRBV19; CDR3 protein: CASKGIASDSYNEQFF
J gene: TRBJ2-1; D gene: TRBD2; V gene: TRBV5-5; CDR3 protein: CASRLGTSDYNEQFF
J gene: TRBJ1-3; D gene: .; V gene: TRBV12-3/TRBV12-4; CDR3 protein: CASRTGYSGNTIYF
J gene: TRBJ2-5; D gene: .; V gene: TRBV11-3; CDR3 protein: CASSIQGRQETQYF
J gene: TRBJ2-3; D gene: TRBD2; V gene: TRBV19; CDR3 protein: CASRRLGAGADTQYF
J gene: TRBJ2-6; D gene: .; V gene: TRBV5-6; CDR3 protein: CASSLGGLSWGANVLTF
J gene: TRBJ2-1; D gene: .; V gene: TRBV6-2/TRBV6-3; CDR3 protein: CASRQRRNEQFF
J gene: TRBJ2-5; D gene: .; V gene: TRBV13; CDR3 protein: CASSHRDIQETQYF
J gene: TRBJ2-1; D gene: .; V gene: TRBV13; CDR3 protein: CASSWVRGGNEQFF
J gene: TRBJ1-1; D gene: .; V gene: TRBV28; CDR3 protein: CASIVNTEAFF
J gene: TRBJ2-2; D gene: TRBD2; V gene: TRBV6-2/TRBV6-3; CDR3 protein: CASEKREKTNTGELFF
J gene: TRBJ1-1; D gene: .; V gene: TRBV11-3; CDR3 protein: CASSLDLHSTEAFF
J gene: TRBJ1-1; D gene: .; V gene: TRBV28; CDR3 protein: CASSPPGEHTEAFF
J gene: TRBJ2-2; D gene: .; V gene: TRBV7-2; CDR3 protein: CASSLSGREVGELFF
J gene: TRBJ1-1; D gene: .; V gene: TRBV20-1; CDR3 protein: CSAETGGEAFF
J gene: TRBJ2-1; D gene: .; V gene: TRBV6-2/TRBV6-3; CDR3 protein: CASSYPRVVEESYNEQFF
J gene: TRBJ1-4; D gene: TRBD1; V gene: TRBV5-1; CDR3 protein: CASSLRGQGALAKLVF
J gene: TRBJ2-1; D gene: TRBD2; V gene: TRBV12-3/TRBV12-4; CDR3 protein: CASSFSEAGGNEQFF
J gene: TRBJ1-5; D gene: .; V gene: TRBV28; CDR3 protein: CASTWGEPILGNQPQHF
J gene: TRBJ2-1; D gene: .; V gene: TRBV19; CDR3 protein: CASMRGRGGNEQFF
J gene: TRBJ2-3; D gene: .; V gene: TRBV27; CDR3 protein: CASSFGSVPSTDTQYF
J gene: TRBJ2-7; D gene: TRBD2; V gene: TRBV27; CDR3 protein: CASSRSSGSVYEQYF
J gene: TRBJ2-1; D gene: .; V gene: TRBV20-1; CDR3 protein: CSARLWERIGNEQFF
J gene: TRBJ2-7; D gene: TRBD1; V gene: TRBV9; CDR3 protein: CASSVAGTGYNEQYF
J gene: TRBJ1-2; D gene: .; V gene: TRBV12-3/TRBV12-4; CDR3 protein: CASSSGLGYGYTF
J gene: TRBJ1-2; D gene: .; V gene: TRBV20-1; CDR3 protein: CSAGDLANYGYTF
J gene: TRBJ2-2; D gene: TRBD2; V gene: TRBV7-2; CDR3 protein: CASSSPGTSGLSGELFF
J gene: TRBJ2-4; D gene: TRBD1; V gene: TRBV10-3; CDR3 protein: CAISESGGGQGENIQYF
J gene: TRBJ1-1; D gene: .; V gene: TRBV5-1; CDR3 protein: CASSFRNMNTEAFF
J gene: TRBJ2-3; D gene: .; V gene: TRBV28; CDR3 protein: CASSLPQGRGRDTQYF
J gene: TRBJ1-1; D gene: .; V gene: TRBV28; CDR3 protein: CASQQMNTEAFF
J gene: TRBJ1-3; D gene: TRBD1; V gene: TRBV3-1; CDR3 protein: CASSWTGNSGNTIYF
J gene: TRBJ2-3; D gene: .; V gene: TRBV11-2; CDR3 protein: CASSLGTRWEGTDTQYF
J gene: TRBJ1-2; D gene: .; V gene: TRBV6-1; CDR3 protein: CASNTMGGYTF
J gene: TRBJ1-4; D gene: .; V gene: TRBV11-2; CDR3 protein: CASSWFQDGEKLFF